The 5 T cell receptor beta chains given below trace back to one sample, sequenced in a study of cytomegalovirus exposure and HLA in healthy donors (TCRdb year 2017). The method behind the library was the immunoSEQ multiplex PCR assay. For the multiplex PCR, a mixture combining 60 forward primers for TCR Vbeta segments and 13 reverse primers for TCR Jbeta segments was used. TCRdb took this table from immuneACCESS and kept in-frame rearrangements with V and J called. Such tables lack part of the clones; where checked against another copy, unresolved V genes explain under half of the gap, and the rest is unexplained. Across this sample there are about 130,000 clones, with around 9% seen only once. The top ten clonotypes cover roughly 6.4% of the sample. The sample was PBMCs. The receptors were sampled from a woman aged 40 to 50 in good health and CMV-seropositive.

The rearrangement uses TRBV10-3 and TRBJ1-2; 8 nucleotides match TRBD1. J gave up 7 bases and V 5 bases, and 9 bases lay outside the gene matches. The V gene's germline CDR1 is ENHRY and CDR2 SYGVKD. The CDR3 consists of 14 residues. The chain's CDR3 is CAISSDRDGGGYTF. The CDR3 DNA is TGTGCCATCAGTTCGGACAGGGATGGCGGTGGCTACACCTTC.

This clone was observed a few times. The conserved phenylalanine or tryptophan is not found at the CDR3 terminus, so this likely reflects a read error. No DNA is shown, since the ends of the CDR3 on it are uncertain; the CDR3 is the one TCRdb lists. The chain uses TRBV5-1 and TRBJ2-7; the table calls TRBD1, which could not be checked here. The CDR3 numbers 10 amino acids, ends counted. Germline CDR1 SGHRS, CDR2 YFSETQ. The chain's CDR3 is CASSLLQSSP.

V usage is TRBV2 and J usage is TRBJ2-7; TRBD1 agrees at 7 bases. From germline, CDR1 is SNHLY and CDR2 FYNNEI. V lost 8 bases and J lost 4; bases outside the gene matches: 14. The CDR3 is made up of 15 amino acids. CDR3: CASGARRDRGYEQYF. CDR3 nucleotides: TGTGCCAGCGGGGCCCGCCGGGACAGAGGGTACGAGCAGTACTTC.

This clone was detected only a few times. This chain joins TRBV5-1 and TRBJ1-1; D ambiguous. The germline V and J ends were trimmed by 0 bases and 0 bases, with 9 bases remaining between them. Germline CDR1 SGHRS, CDR2 YFSETQ. The CDR3 contains 15 residues. In DNA form, the CDR3 reads TGCGCCAGCAGCTTGGGCTGGGCCATGAACACTGAAGCTTTCTTT. This encodes CASSLGWAMNTEAFF.

The chain joins TRBV7-8 to TRBJ1-3; 7 bases match TRBD1. J gave up 4 bases and V 4 bases, and 1 base lay outside the gene matches. The CDR3 is 13 residues long. Germline V gives CDR1 SGHVS, CDR2 FQNEAQ. The CDR3 sequence: CASSSDRGNTIYF. The CDR3 coding sequence is TGTGCCAGCAGCTCGGACAGGGGAAACACCATATATTTT.